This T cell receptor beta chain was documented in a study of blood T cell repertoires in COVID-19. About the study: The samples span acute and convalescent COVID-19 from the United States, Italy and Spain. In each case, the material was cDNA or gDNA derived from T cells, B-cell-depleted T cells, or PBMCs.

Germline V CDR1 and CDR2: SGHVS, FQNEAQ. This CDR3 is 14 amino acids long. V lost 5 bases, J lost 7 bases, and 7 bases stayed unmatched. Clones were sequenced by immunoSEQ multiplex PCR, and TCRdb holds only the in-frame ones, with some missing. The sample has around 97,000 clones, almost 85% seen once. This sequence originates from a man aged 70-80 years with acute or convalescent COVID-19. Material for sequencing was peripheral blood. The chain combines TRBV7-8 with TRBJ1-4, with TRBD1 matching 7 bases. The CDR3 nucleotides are TGTGCCAGCAGCATCGACAGGGAGAGTGAAAAACTGTTTTTT. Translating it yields CASSIDRESEKLFF. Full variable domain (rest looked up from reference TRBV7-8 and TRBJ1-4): GAGVSQSPRYKVAKRGQDVALRCDPISGHVSLFWYQQALGQGPEFLTYFQNEAQLDKSGLPSDRFFAERPEGSVSTLKIQRTQQEDSAVYLCASSIDRESEKLFFGSGTQLSVL.